The 17 T cell receptor beta chains given below trace back to one sample, sequenced in a study of cytomegalovirus exposure and HLA in healthy donors. Both 60 Vbeta primers and 13 Jbeta primers went into the PCR. Here immunoSEQ multiplex PCR was the method, and the copy in TCRdb shows in-frame clones only, minus some. This sample carries tens of thousands of clones, roughly 72% of them seen once, and the ten largest clones take about 9.3%. The specimen was PBMCs. These receptors came from a woman between 50 and 59 years old in good health and CMV-seronegative.

The chain joins TRBV7-9 to TRBJ1-4, with a tentative D call TRBD1 (6 bases). Germline lookup yields CDR1 SEHNR and CDR2 FQNEAQ (reference sequence). This CDR3 has 15 residues. Trimming removed 5 bases from V and 2 bases from J, with 12 bases in between. The CDR3 loop is CASSGQRGTNEKLFF. The CDR3 DNA follows: TGTGCCAGCAGCGGACAGAGGGGCACTAATGAAAAACTGTTTTTT.

The chain joins TRBV30 to TRBJ2-5; D gene unclear. Germline V gene sequence: CDR1 GTSNPN, CDR2 SVGIG (reference sequence). Deletions cut 3 bases from V and 2 bases from J, with 10 bases between. This CDR3 has 13 amino acids. The CDR3 sequence is CAWRQQLQETQYF. CDR3 DNA: TGTGCCTGGAGGCAACAGTTACAAGAGACCCAGTACTTC.

The chain recombines TRBV7-9 with TRBJ1-2; D is uncertain. Trimming shortened V by 3 bases and J by 8 bases, and 13 bases separated the two germline ends. Germline V gives CDR1 SEHNR, CDR2 FQNEAQ (reference sequence). This CDR3 spans 13 amino acids. CDR3 amino acids: CASSLGESDGYTF. CDR3 nucleotides: TGTGCCAGCAGCTTGGGAGAATCCGACGGCTACACCTTC.

The V and J genes are TRBV7-2 and TRBJ1-6; D not certain. This CDR3 region has 14 residues. Germline-derived CDR1 and CDR2 are SGHTA and FQGNSA. V lost 4 bases and J lost 1, with 5 bases in between. The DNA for the CDR3 is TGTGCCAGCAGCTCGGGATCCTATAATTCACCCCTCCACTTT. Protein product: CASSSGSYNSPLHF.

This clone showed up just a few times. The chain is built from TRBV4-1 and TRBJ2-5; the D is unclear. Per germline, CDR1 MGHRA and CDR2 YSYEKL. Trimming shortened V by 1 base and J by 4 bases, and 10 bases separated the two germline ends. The CDR3 spans 14 residues. CDR3 in amino acids: CASSQGNWRETQYF. Here the CDR3 DNA reads TGCGCCAGCAGCCAAGGAAATTGGAGAGAGACCCAGTACTTC.

This CDR3 is CASRGGERWNEKLFF. CDR3 nucleotide sequence: TGTGCCAGCAGAGGAGGGGAACGGTGGAATGAAAAACTGTTTTTT. The chain employs TRBV6-5 and TRBJ1-4, with D maybe TRBD1 (5 bases). The V gene's germline CDR1 is MNHEY and CDR2 SVGAGI. V lost 6 bases, J lost 5 bases, and 16 bases lay in between. The CDR3 consists of 15 residues.

The CDR3 loop reads CASTTTGGTEAFF. Written as DNA, the CDR3 is TGTGCCAGCACCACGACAGGGGGCACTGAAGCTTTCTTT. The rearrangement uses TRBV28 and TRBJ1-1; 9 nucleotides match TRBD1. Germline trimming cut 7 bases from V and 4 bases from J; bases unmatched to any gene: 4. This CDR3 is built from 13 residues. Germline CDR1 MDHEN, CDR2 SYDVKM.

This clone has only a few counts. The chain combines TRBV10-1 with TRBJ2-5, with 10 bases fitting TRBD2. V lost 2 bases, J lost 4 bases, and 10 bases stayed unmatched. Per germline, CDR1 WNHNN and CDR2 SYGVQD (reference sequence). The CDR3 is 17 residues long. CDR3: CASSERISSGGGETQYF. CDR3 nucleotides: TGCGCCAGCAGTGAGAGAATTTCTAGCGGGGGTGGAGAGACCCAGTACTTC.

The V gene is TRBV15, the J gene TRBJ1-3, with D hard to call. Trimming shortened V by 0 bases and J by 4 bases, and 10 bases separated the two germline ends. The length of the CDR3 is 15 residues. Germline CDR1 and CDR2: LNHNV and YYDKDF (reference sequence). The CDR3 sequence: CATSRDRSGGNTIYF. The DNA of the CDR3 is TGTGCCACCAGCAGAGATCGATCGGGGGGAAACACCATATATTTT.

The CDR3 protein is CASSLGGGREQFF. The CDR3 region has the DNA TGTGCCAGCAGCTTAGGCGGGGGGCGCGAGCAGTTCTTC. V and J are TRBV7-2 and TRBJ2-1; 8 nucleotides line up with TRBD2. Germline-derived CDR1 and CDR2 are SGHTA and FQGNSA. The V segment lost 1 base and the J segment 10 bases; nucleotides outside the gene matches: 3. This CDR3 comprises 13 residues.

The gene calls are TRBV5-4 and TRBJ1-3; D is possibly TRBD1 (5 bases). The V end was cut by 3 bases, the J end by 4 bases, with 20 bases between. CDR1 SGHNT and CDR2 YYREEE come from the germline V gene (reference sequence). The CDR3 extends over 17 amino acids. CDR3 amino acids: CASSWGPGRVEGNTIYF. Written as DNA, the CDR3 is TGTGCCAGCAGCTGGGGCCCCGGCAGGGTGGAAGGAAACACCATATATTTT. The entire variable domain, with the rest obtained from reference TRBV5-4 and TRBJ1-3, is as follows: ETGVTQSPTHLIKTRGQQVTLRCSSQSGHNTVSWYQQALGQGPQFIFQYYREEENGRGNFPPRFSGLQFPNYSSELNVNALELDDSALYLCASSWGPGRVEGNTIYFGEGSWLTVV.

This clone showed up just a few times. V gene TRBV4-1 combines with J gene TRBJ2-3; 12 bases align to TRBD2. CDR1 and CDR2 from the germline V gene are MGHRA and YSYEKL. V lost 3 bases, J lost 0 bases, and 7 bases stayed unmatched. The CDR3 is 18 residues long. DNA of the CDR3: TGCGCCAGCAGCCATCCGGGACTAGCGGGCCCTAGCACAGATACGCAGTATTTT. This translates into CASSHPGLAGPSTDTQYF.

This chain joins TRBV6-1 and TRBJ1-5, with a possible D match to TRBD1 (5 bases). The CDR3 length is 15 residues. With 4 bases removed from V and 0 bases from J, the gap between germline ends came to 10 bases. Germline CDR1 is MNHNS and CDR2 is SASEGT. CDR3 in amino acids: CASSVQGVSNQPQHF. CDR3 in DNA: TGTGCCAGCAGTGTGCAGGGCGTTAGCAATCAGCCCCAGCATTTT.

Only a few counts were recorded for this clone. The rearrangement joins TRBV28 to TRBJ1-6, with TRBD1 matching over 7 bases. Germline V gives CDR1 MDHEN, CDR2 SYDVKM. The CDR3 covers 15 residues. After removal of 5 bases from V and 8 bases from J, the junction contained 9 bases not matched to a gene. CDR3 loop: CASSPRQGWDSPLHF. As DNA, the CDR3 is TGTGCCAGCAGTCCAAGACAGGGTTGGGATTCACCCCTCCACTTT.

This rearrangement joins TRBV30 to TRBJ2-1; 11 positions agree with TRBD2. CDR3 length equals 15 residues. V lost 5 bases and J lost 5; bases outside the gene matches: 8. Germline V gene data show CDR1 as GTSNPN and CDR2 as SVGIG (reference sequence). The CDR3 region is CAWSRKGLADNEQFF. The CDR3 region has the DNA TGTGCCTGGTCCCGAAAGGGACTAGCGGACAATGAGCAGTTCTTC.

In the case of this clone: The sample contains more than one DNA sequence encoding this CDR3. The chain carries TRBV6-6 and TRBJ1-5, with D hard to call. Germline assignment: CDR1 MNHNY and CDR2 SVGAGI (reference sequence). Between the trimmed V and J ends, which lost 6 bases and 0 bases, there was a span of 6 bases. The length of the CDR3 is 13 residues. The CDR3 loop is CASRADSNQPQHF. CDR3 nucleotide sequence: TGTGCCAGCAGGGCCGATAGCAATCAGCCCCAGCATTTT.

The V gene is TRBV15, the J gene TRBJ1-4; unclear D gene. Trimming pared 1 base from V and 6 bases from J, leaving 6 bases between. The germline V gene has CDR1 LNHNV and CDR2 YYDKDF (reference sequence). This CDR3 is built from 13 residues. The CDR3 loop is CATSRGNYEKLFF. The CDR3 DNA reads as TGTGCCACCAGCAGAGGCAACTATGAAAAACTGTTTTTT.